This T cell receptor beta chain was identified in a study of T cells in Graves' hyperthyroidism and ophthalmopathy. V shed 5 bases and J shed 6 bases, with 20 bases lying between them. Germline V gives CDR1 MNHNS, CDR2 SASEGT. CDR3 length equals 17 residues. Template material for amplifying TCR beta CDR3 regions consisted of RNA transcripts. First-round RT-PCR of the TCR CDR3 relied on the HTBI primer set. TCRdb called the multiplex PCR reads again in MiXCR, with one record for every CDR3 protein. The profile covers over 500,000 distinct CDR3 sequences, with roughly a sixth appearing a single time and around 17% taken by the ten largest.

The sample consisted of blood. The V gene is TRBV6-1, the J gene TRBJ1-6; no clear D. This TCR came from a woman younger than 35 with Graves' ophthalmopathy. CDR3 coding DNA: TGTGCCAGCAGTACCCTAGTAGGGATGGATTGTAATTCACCCCTCCACTTT. It yields the protein CASSTLVGMDCNSPLHF.